This T cell receptor (beta chain) was sequenced for a study of cytomegalovirus exposure and HLA in healthy donors. General study findings and limits: The number of N-insertions in an Asian-associated ancestry cluster was reportedly below the 666-donor mean in a later analysis. Upon later analysis, HLA-associated TCR beta chains proved more clonally expanded than other, equally common chains. TCR beta chains numbering under 200 were designated cytomegalovirus-associated. CMV serostatus was the sole immune exposure information available.

There are a few counts of this clone. The antigen remains undetermined. The CDR3 extends over 14 amino acids. Germline V gene lookup returns CDR1 MNHEY and CDR2 SVGAGI. V was pared by 7 bases and J by 2 bases, with 5 bases of the junction left unmatched. 60 Vbeta and 13 Jbeta primers were used in PCR. The table came from immunoSEQ multiplex PCR; TCRdb's copy has only in-frame clones and leaves some out. The sample contains fewer than 200,000 clones, roughly 81% of which appear only once. Sequencing input: PBMCs. The chain combines TRBV6-5 with TRBJ2-7; 10 bases agree with TRBD2. The TCR originated in a woman between 18 and 30 years old in good health and CMV-seropositive. DNA for the CDR3: TGTGCCAGCAAAGAGCGGGGGGGAGCCTACGAGCAGTACTTC. This sequence encodes CASKERGGAYEQYF.